A single sample is the source of the 25 T cell receptor beta chains below, sequenced in a study of cytomegalovirus exposure and HLA in healthy donors. The PCR used 60 Vbeta and 13 Jbeta primers. Libraries were prepared by immunoSEQ multiplex PCR; TCRdb keeps only in-frame clonotypes and omits some of them. The sample includes about 140,000 clones, more than 60% of them seen just once. The sequencing input was PBMCs. These receptors were obtained from a male donor in good health and CMV-seronegative.

This clone was found a few times. The V call is TRBV21-1, the J call TRBJ2-5; the D call in the table, TRBD2, was not verified against the DNA. TRBV21-1 is annotated as a pseudogene. This CDR3 has 14 residues. CDR3 residues: CASSPSAAQETQYF. As DNA, the CDR3 is TGTGCCAGCAGCCCCAGCGCGGCCCAAGAGACCCAGTACTTC.

The sample holds one count of this clone. The chain joins TRBV29-1 to TRBJ1-3; perhaps TRBD1 as D (5 bases). Germline CDR1 reads SQVTM; CDR2 reads ANQGSEA. Trimming took off 7 bases at V and 3 bases at J, with 13 bases between the two ends. CDR3 length: 13 amino acids. The CDR3 is CSAYGQGGNTIYF. CDR3 nucleotide sequence: TGCAGCGCATATGGGCAGGGTGGAAACACCATATATTTT.

This clone was seen a handful of times. The genes are TRBV30 and TRBJ2-7, with a possible D match to TRBD1 (5 bases). The V gene lost 3 bases and the J gene lost 2 bases, with 11 bases spanning the gap. There are 13 residues in the CDR3. The germline V gene has CDR1 GTSNPN and CDR2 SVGIG (reference sequence). The chain's CDR3 is CAWRAVTAYEQYF. The CDR3 DNA reads as TGTGCCTGGAGGGCGGTGACAGCCTACGAGCAGTACTTC.

The chain carries TRBV15 and TRBJ2-5; D uncertain. This CDR3 region has 13 residues. Germline V gene lookup returns CDR1 LNHNV and CDR2 YYDKDF (reference sequence). Trimming took 0 bases from V and 1 from J, leaving 3 bases between them. This CDR3 is CATSRDLQETQYF. CDR3 in DNA: TGTGCCACCAGCAGAGACCTCCAAGAGACCCAGTACTTC.

V and J are TRBV12-5 and TRBJ1-2; possibly TRBD1 for D (5 bases). V was clipped by 0 bases and J by 6 bases, with 17 bases between them. Germline V CDR1 and CDR2: LGHNT, FRNRAP. This CDR3 spans 16 amino acids. DNA for the CDR3: TGTGCTAGTGGTTTGGTACATGAGCTCTCAGGGAATGGCTACACCTTC. Its protein is CASGLVHELSGNGYTF.

This clone was picked up one time. This chain links TRBV9 with TRBJ1-1, with 9 nucleotides matching TRBD1. Germline V gene sequence: CDR1 SGDLS, CDR2 YYNGEE. The CDR3 covers 14 residues. Unmatched junction bases numbered 0, after V lost 2 bases and J lost 1 base. The CDR3 protein is CASSVDRGNTEAFF. The CDR3 DNA sequence: TGTGCCAGCAGCGTGGACAGGGGGAACACTGAAGCTTTCTTT.

In DNA, the CDR3 is TGTGCCAGCTCACCACAGACAGGGGGCACTGAAGCTTTCTTT. Its translation: CASSPQTGGTEAFF. The rearrangement joins TRBV18 to TRBJ1-1, with 9 bases identical to TRBD1. V dropped 1 base and J dropped 4; count of bases not matched to a gene: 1. CDR3 size: 14 residues. The germline V gene encodes CDR1 KGHSH and CDR2 LQKENI.

This clone was observed once. The rearrangement links TRBV5-4 to TRBJ1-2; D is ambiguous. This CDR3 contains 14 residues. In germline, CDR1 is SGHNT, CDR2 YYREEE (reference sequence). V was pared by 2 bases and J by 1 base, with 9 bases between. CDR3 nucleotides: TGTGCCAGCAGCTTTGGGCAGAATAACTATGGCTACACCTTC. Protein: CASSFGQNNYGYTF.

V usage is TRBV23-1 and J usage is TRBJ2-3; D is unresolved. TRBV23-1 belongs to the ORF category, with a function that is uncertain. This CDR3 comprises 16 residues. Trimming took 0 bases from V and 2 from J, leaving 12 bases between them. CDR3 protein: CASSQSVDSLTDTQYF. The DNA for the CDR3 is TGCGCCAGCAGTCAATCGGTAGACTCTCTCACAGATACGCAGTATTTT.

The rearrangement links TRBV6-1 to TRBJ2-7, with 7 bases that match TRBD1. Trimming took 3 bases from V and 3 from J; bases not matched to a gene: 5. There are 14 residues in the CDR3. The V gene's germline CDR1 is MNHNS and CDR2 SASEGT. In DNA, the CDR3 is TGTGCCAGCAGTGAGTTACGGGACAGCTACGAGCAGTACTTC. Encoded protein: CASSELRDSYEQYF.

V usage is TRBV4-1 and J usage is TRBJ2-3; TRBD1 might be the D (6 bases). Trimming shortened V by 4 bases and J by 3 bases, and 11 bases separated the two germline ends. Germline assignment: CDR1 MGHRA and CDR2 YSYEKL. This CDR3 is 14 amino acids long. The CDR3 loop reads CASSPDQGTDTQYF. Here the CDR3 DNA reads TGCGCCAGCAGCCCCGACCAGGGGACAGATACGCAGTATTTT.

This clone showed up just a few times. This chain connects TRBV9 to TRBJ1-6; 9 bases are shared with TRBD1. Trimming cost V 2 bases and J 7 bases; bases outside gene matches: 4. Germline V lookup: CDR1 SGDLS, CDR2 YYNGEE. The length of the CDR3 is 15 residues. CDR3 in DNA: TGTGCCAGCAGCGTCGAGGGGACAGGGAATTCACCCCTCCACTTT. It encodes CASSVEGTGNSPLHF.

The chain joins TRBV30 to TRBJ1-3, with TRBD1 matching 8 bases. CDR1 GTSNPN and CDR2 SVGIG come from the germline V gene (reference sequence). Germline trimming cut 5 bases from V and 2 bases from J; bases unmatched to any gene: 5. The CDR3 extends over 14 amino acids. CDR3 amino acids: CAWAKTGAGNTIYF. The DNA of the CDR3 is TGTGCCTGGGCCAAGACAGGGGCTGGAAACACCATATATTTT.

The gene calls are TRBV19 and TRBJ2-3, with 8 bases matching TRBD1. Germline trimming cut 3 bases from V and 2 bases from J; bases unmatched to any gene: 10. CDR1 is LNHDA and CDR2 is SQIVND in the germline V gene (reference sequence). This CDR3 region has 17 residues. CDR3 DNA sequence: TGTGCCAGTAGTATCCCCAGGACAGGGACGAACACAGATACGCAGTATTTT. Protein sequence: CASSIPRTGTNTDTQYF.

There are a few counts of this clone. This chain connects TRBV2 to TRBJ2-3, with D maybe TRBD2 (6 bases). The CDR3 contains 14 residues. Trimming stripped 11 bases from V and 11 bases from J, with 26 bases between. Looked up from germline, CDR1 is SNHLY and CDR2 is FYNNEI. CDR3 sequence (DNA): TGTGCCTCCAAACGGGGGATAGCCAGAGGGGAGCAGTATTTT. Protein product: CASKRGIARGEQYF.

This chain connects TRBV2 to TRBJ2-1; TRBD1 matches at 9 bases. The CDR3 is made up of 14 amino acids. J gave up 3 bases and V 6 bases, and 3 bases lay outside the gene matches. CDR1 SNHLY and CDR2 FYNNEI come from the germline V gene. Here the CDR3 reads CASSEDRGYNEQFF. DNA of the CDR3: TGTGCCAGCAGCGAGGACAGGGGCTACAATGAGCAGTTCTTC. Supplemented by reference TRBV2 and TRBJ2-1, the full variable domain reads EPEVTQTPSHQVTQMGQEVILRCVPISNHLYFYWYRQILGQKVEFLVSFYNNEISEKSEIFDDQFSVERPDGSNFTLKIRSTKLEDSAMYFCASSEDRGYNEQFFGPGTRLTVL.

The J gene is TRBJ2-3, the V gene TRBV5-6; 15 bases align to TRBD2. Germline-derived CDR1 and CDR2 are SGHDT and YYEEEE. There are 16 residues in the CDR3. V lost 3 bases, J lost 4 bases, and 3 bases stayed unmatched. The DNA for the CDR3 is TGTGCCAGCAGCTCAGGACTAGCGGGGGGGTCAGATACGCAGTATTTT. Its protein is CASSSGLAGGSDTQYF.

This sequence joins TRBV4-3 and TRBJ2-4; D perhaps matches TRBD2 (5 bases). The CDR3 is 17 residues long. Trimming took off 0 bases at V and 0 bases at J, with 12 bases between the two ends. The germline V gene encodes CDR1 LGHNA and CDR2 YSLEER. CDR3 bases: TGCGCCAGCAGCCAAGATTGGGCAGGACTAGCCAAAAACATTCAGTACTTC. It is translated as CASSQDWAGLAKNIQYF.

CDR3 DNA: TGCGCCAGCAGCTGGGCGGACTCCACCTACGAGCAGTACTTC. Protein product: CASSWADSTYEQYF. The chain links TRBV5-1 to TRBJ2-7, with a possible D match to TRBD2 (5 bases). With 3 bases removed from V and 2 bases from J, the gap between germline ends came to 12 bases. This CDR3 is 14 amino acids long. The germline V gene encodes CDR1 SGHRS and CDR2 YFSETQ.

The gene calls are TRBV15 and TRBJ2-7, with 8 positions matching TRBD1. This CDR3 has 15 amino acids. V lost 3 bases and J lost 0; bases outside the gene matches: 4. CDR1 and CDR2 (germline): LNHNV, YYDKDF (reference sequence). The CDR3 sequence: CATSRWTGSSYEQYF. The DNA of the CDR3 is TGTGCCACCAGCAGGTGGACAGGGAGCTCCTACGAGCAGTACTTC.

The sample holds a few counts of this clone. J is TRBJ2-7 and V is TRBV7-9; a possible D gene is TRBD1 (6 bases). The V gene lost 4 bases and the J gene lost 1 base, with 11 bases spanning the gap. Germline V lookup: CDR1 SEHNR, CDR2 FQNEAQ (reference sequence). The CDR3 totals 14 residues. CDR3 nucleotides: TGTGCCAGCAGCTCTCCAGGGGTTTCCTACGAGCAGTACTTC. It is translated as CASSSPGVSYEQYF.

The gene calls are TRBV28 and TRBJ2-3, with a possible D match to TRBD1 (5 bases). The CDR3 is 12 residues long. Germline V gives CDR1 MDHEN, CDR2 SYDVKM. The V end lost 7 bases, the J end lost 4 bases, and 9 bases lay between the germline ends. CDR3 amino acids: CASKGAADTQYF. CDR3 bases: TGTGCCAGCAAAGGGGCAGCAGATACGCAGTATTTT.

The chain links TRBV5-6 to TRBJ2-7; D is unresolved. The CDR3 consists of 13 residues. Germline V gene sequence: CDR1 SGHDT, CDR2 YYEEEE. With 2 bases removed from V and 2 bases from J, the gap between germline ends came to 8 bases. CDR3 in DNA: TGTGCCAGCAGCTTCCCGAGAGCCTACGAGCAGTACTTC. This codes for CASSFPRAYEQYF.

The genes are TRBV6-5 and TRBJ1-2; a possible D gene is TRBD1 (6 bases). The germline gives CDR1 MNHEY, CDR2 SVGAGI. V shed 4 bases and J shed 2 bases, with 11 bases lying between them. CDR3 length equals 14 residues. The CDR3 DNA sequence: TGTGCCAGCAGTTTTCAAACAGGGAACTATGGCTACACCTTC. Its translation: CASSFQTGNYGYTF.

In DNA form, the CDR3 reads TGTGCCAGCAGTTACTCGTTCAGGGGACAAGAGACCCAGTACTTC. Translation gives CASSYSFRGQETQYF. The chain couples TRBV6-5 to TRBJ2-5; TRBD1 is a possible D gene (6 bases). Germline V gene data show CDR1 as MNHEY and CDR2 as SVGAGI. The germline V and J ends were trimmed by 0 bases and 2 bases, with 10 bases remaining between them. This CDR3 has 15 amino acids.